A selection of T cell receptor beta chains follows, all from one sample in a study of cytomegalovirus exposure and HLA in healthy donors. Sequencing was performed with immunoSEQ multiplex PCR; in TCRdb, only in-frame clones are kept and a portion is missing. The profile shows roughly 200,000 clones, roughly 70% of them singletons. Sample: PBMCs. These receptors were taken from a male donor in good health and CMV-seronegative. CDR3s include the opening cysteine and the closing phenylalanine or tryptophan. Each record gives: D gene, V gene, J gene, clone size, CDR3 protein, CDR3 DNA. D genes are given only for firm matches. Size is stated for part of the rows, as once, few or many counts, or as a class when the clone is expanded.

d_gene: .; v_gene: TRBV28; j_gene: TRBJ2-3; abundance: .; CDR3aa: CASSLLPRRDTQYF; CDR3nt: TGTGCCAGCAGTTTATTGCCTAGACGCGATACGCAGTATTTT
d_gene: .; v_gene: TRBV10-3; j_gene: TRBJ2-7; abundance: .; CDR3aa: CAISGTTYEQYF; CDR3nt: TGTGCCATCAGCGGGACAACCTACGAGCAGTACTTC
d_gene: .; v_gene: TRBV7-9; j_gene: TRBJ2-1; abundance: .; CDR3aa: CASRSSSYNEQFF; CDR3nt: TGTGCCAGCAGATCGTCCTCCTACAATGAGCAGTTCTTC
d_gene: TRBD1; v_gene: TRBV5-1; j_gene: TRBJ1-2; abundance: .; CDR3aa: CASSTGGYGYTF; CDR3nt: TGCGCCAGCAGTACAGGGGGCTATGGCTACACCTTC
d_gene: TRBD2; v_gene: TRBV18; j_gene: TRBJ2-7; abundance: .; CDR3aa: CASSPTGQAGAAPVEQYF; CDR3nt: TGTGCCAGCTCACCAACTGGTCAGGCGGGAGCAGCCCCAGTGGAGCAGTACTTC
d_gene: .; v_gene: TRBV6-1; j_gene: TRBJ2-7; abundance: .; CDR3aa: CAISLKRGSSYEQYF; CDR3nt: TGTGCCATCAGCTTAAAACGGGGGTCCTCCTACGAGCAGTACTTC
d_gene: .; v_gene: TRBV7-3; j_gene: TRBJ2-1; abundance: .; CDR3aa: CASSLTNAREQFF; CDR3nt: TGTGCCAGCAGCTTAACGAACGCACGGGAGCAGTTCTTC
d_gene: .; v_gene: TRBV1; j_gene: TRBJ2-1; abundance: .; CDR3aa: CTSSQEGQFYNEQFF; CDR3nt: TGCACCAGCAGCCAAGAGGGACAGTTCTACAATGAGCAGTTCTTC
d_gene: .; v_gene: TRBV19; j_gene: TRBJ2-4; abundance: .; CDR3aa: CASSISASKNIQYF; CDR3nt: TGTGCCAGTAGTATAAGTGCCAGCAAAAACATTCAGTACTTC
d_gene: .; v_gene: TRBV27; j_gene: TRBJ1-1; abundance: .; CDR3aa: CASSITEKNTEAFF; CDR3nt: TGTGCCAGCAGTATAACAGAAAAGAACACTGAAGCTTTCTTT
d_gene: TRBD1; v_gene: TRBV10-2; j_gene: TRBJ2-3; abundance: .; CDR3aa: CASSEPDRETDTQYF; CDR3nt: TGCGCCAGCAGTGAGCCGGACAGGGAAACAGATACGCAGTATTTT
d_gene: TRBD2; v_gene: TRBV4-1; j_gene: TRBJ2-1; abundance: .; CDR3aa: CASSQESLAGYNEQFF; CDR3nt: TGCGCCAGCAGCCAAGAGTCACTAGCGGGGTACAATGAGCAGTTCTTC
d_gene: TRBD1; v_gene: TRBV10-3; j_gene: TRBJ2-2; abundance: .; CDR3aa: CAIRRTGNTGELFF; CDR3nt: TGTGCCATCAGACGGACAGGGAACACCGGGGAGCTGTTTTTT
d_gene: TRBD1; v_gene: TRBV9; j_gene: TRBJ1-3; abundance: few; CDR3aa: CASSVTGDLSRGNTIYF; CDR3nt: TGTGCCAGCAGCGTAACAGGGGATTTGAGCAGAGGAAACACCATATATTTT
d_gene: TRBD2; v_gene: TRBV2; j_gene: TRBJ2-7; abundance: .; CDR3aa: CASRPGGNYEQYF; CDR3nt: TGTGCCAGCAGGCCGGGAGGCAACTACGAGCAGTACTTC
d_gene: TRBD1; v_gene: TRBV18; j_gene: TRBJ1-1; abundance: .; CDR3aa: CASSPLPGQGAAEAFF; CDR3nt: TGTGCCAGCTCACCTCTCCCGGGACAGGGGGCGGCTGAAGCTTTCTTT
d_gene: TRBD1; v_gene: TRBV18; j_gene: TRBJ2-1; abundance: .; CDR3aa: CASSPGTGAYNEQFF; CDR3nt: TGTGCCAGCTCGCCCGGGACAGGAGCCTACAATGAGCAGTTCTTC
d_gene: TRBD1; v_gene: TRBV4-2; j_gene: TRBJ1-5; abundance: once; CDR3aa: CASSPDRAVQPQHF; CDR3nt: TGTGCCAGCAGTCCTGACAGGGCGGTTCAGCCCCAGCATTTT
d_gene: .; v_gene: TRBV4-2; j_gene: TRBJ2-7; abundance: few; CDR3aa: CASSQPTGLLKGGDEQYF; CDR3nt: TGTGCCAGCAGCCAACCTACGGGACTTTTAAAGGGCGGGGACGAGCAGTACTTC
d_gene: TRBD2; v_gene: TRBV10-3; j_gene: TRBJ2-3; abundance: .; CDR3aa: CAIKAAGVADTQYF; CDR3nt: TGTGCCATCAAAGCGGCGGGAGTCGCAGATACGCAGTATTTT
d_gene: TRBD2; v_gene: TRBV4-3; j_gene: TRBJ2-3; abundance: .; CDR3aa: CASSQGVGGATDTQYF; CDR3nt: TGCGCCAGCAGCCAAGGGGTGGGAGGGGCGACAGATACGCAGTATTTT
d_gene: TRBD1; v_gene: TRBV6-6; j_gene: TRBJ1-3; abundance: once; CDR3aa: CASSRTGPYSGNTIYF; CDR3nt: TGTGCCAGCAGCCGGACAGGCCCATACTCTGGAAACACCATATATTTT
d_gene: TRBD2; v_gene: TRBV4-2; j_gene: TRBJ2-7; abundance: .; CDR3aa: CASSQEISTAGFGYEQYF; CDR3nt: TGTGCCAGCAGCCAAGAAATCTCCACAGCGGGGTTCGGCTACGAGCAGTACTTC
d_gene: .; v_gene: TRBV19; j_gene: TRBJ2-1; abundance: .; CDR3aa: CASSALQGNEQFF; CDR3nt: TGTGCCAGTAGTGCACTACAGGGCAATGAGCAGTTCTTC
d_gene: TRBD2; v_gene: TRBV9; j_gene: TRBJ2-3; abundance: .; CDR3aa: CASSPHLAERGDTQYF; CDR3nt: TGTGCCAGCAGCCCCCACCTAGCGGAGCGGGGAGATACGCAGTATTTT
d_gene: TRBD1; v_gene: TRBV6-1; j_gene: TRBJ1-5; abundance: .; CDR3aa: CASSEMGQGINQPQHF; CDR3nt: TGTGCCAGCAGTGAGATGGGACAGGGGATTAATCAGCCCCAGCATTTT
d_gene: .; v_gene: TRBV30; j_gene: TRBJ1-1; abundance: .; CDR3aa: CAWSVPVWFPDTEAFF; CDR3nt: TGTGCCTGGAGTGTCCCAGTCTGGTTTCCTGACACTGAAGCTTTCTTT
d_gene: .; v_gene: TRBV7-9; j_gene: TRBJ1-1; abundance: .; CDR3aa: CASSLVTGPNTEAFF; CDR3nt: TGTGCCAGCAGCTTAGTTACAGGGCCGAACACTGAAGCTTTCTTT
d_gene: .; v_gene: TRBV30; j_gene: TRBJ1-6; abundance: few; CDR3aa: CAWSPRQYNSPLHF; CDR3nt: TGTGCCTGGAGTCCCAGGCAGTATAATTCACCCCTCCACTTT
d_gene: TRBD2; v_gene: TRBV5-1; j_gene: TRBJ2-1; abundance: once; CDR3aa: CASNEASGAYNEQFF; CDR3nt: TGCGCCAGCAATGAGGCTAGCGGGGCCTACAATGAGCAGTTCTTC
d_gene: .; v_gene: TRBV6-6; j_gene: TRBJ1-5; abundance: .; CDR3aa: CASSYQGPSQPQHF; CDR3nt: TGTGCCAGCAGTTACCAGGGGCCGAGTCAGCCCCAGCATTTT
d_gene: TRBD1; v_gene: TRBV5-1; j_gene: TRBJ2-7; abundance: .; CDR3aa: CASSRLSGTGNHEQYF; CDR3nt: TGCGCCAGCAGCAGGCTATCCGGGACAGGGAACCACGAGCAGTACTTC
d_gene: TRBD1; v_gene: TRBV27; j_gene: TRBJ2-1; abundance: .; CDR3aa: CASSLLRTGTDEQFF; CDR3nt: TGTGCCAGCAGTTTACTCAGGACAGGGACCGATGAGCAGTTCTTC
d_gene: .; v_gene: TRBV14; j_gene: TRBJ2-7; abundance: .; CDR3aa: CASSPGEAYEQYF; CDR3nt: TGTGCCAGCAGCCCCGGGGAGGCCTACGAGCAGTACTTC
d_gene: .; v_gene: TRBV6-1; j_gene: TRBJ1-5; abundance: .; CDR3aa: CASSVIEDQPQHF; CDR3nt: TGTGCCAGCAGTGTTATTGAGGATCAGCCCCAGCATTTT